This passage covers 8 T cell receptor beta chains from one sample sequenced in a study of PD-L1 blockade in urothelial cancer. Time point in this sample: pretreatment peripheral blood. Clones were sequenced by immunoSEQ multiplex PCR, and TCRdb holds only the in-frame ones, with some missing. This table has fewer than 75,000 clones, 85% to 90% appearing once. Sequencing was performed on PBMCs, taken around atezolizumab (anti-PD-L1) treatment. Receptor source: a man between 65 and 85 years old with urothelial cancer.

This chain uses TRBV5-6 with TRBJ2-7; maybe TRBD2 (5 bases). Trimming removed 4 bases from V and 2 bases from J, with 13 bases in between. The CDR3 is made up of 14 amino acids. Germline V lookup: CDR1 SGHDT, CDR2 YYEEEE. CDR3 coding DNA: TGTGCCAGCAGCATCCCCGGGAAGGCCTACGAGCAGTACTTC. It translates to CASSIPGKAYEQYF.

The chain recombines TRBV27 with TRBJ2-7; 11 nucleotides align to TRBD2. V trimming: 5 bases; J trimming: 3 bases; junction bases outside the gene matches: 9. The CDR3 loop spans 16 amino acids. Germline-derived CDR1 and CDR2 are MNHEY and SMNVEV (reference sequence). CDR3 DNA: TGTGCCAGCAGTCCAACTAGACTAGCGGGAAACTACGAGCAGTACTTC. It encodes CASSPTRLAGNYEQYF.

The chain is built from TRBV15 and TRBJ2-3; 9 nucleotides align to TRBD2. J was trimmed by 1 base and V by 1 base; bases with no gene match: 9. This CDR3 is 18 amino acids long. Germline V gene lookup returns CDR1 LNHNV and CDR2 YYDKDF (reference sequence). CDR3 in amino acids: CATSRGSSGVRGTDTQYF. DNA of the CDR3: TGTGCCACCAGCAGAGGGTCTAGCGGGGTACGGGGCACAGATACGCAGTATTTT.

This clone is a singleton in its sample. The chain employs TRBV10-1 and TRBJ2-7; 10 nucleotides align to TRBD2. The CDR3 has 14 amino acids. With V trimmed by 4 bases and J by 2 bases, 2 bases remained unmatched. Germline CDR1 WNHNN, CDR2 SYGVQD (reference sequence). Here the CDR3 reads CASSGTSGTYEQYF. CDR3 nucleotides: TGCGCCAGCAGTGGGACTAGCGGCACCTACGAGCAGTACTTC.

V usage is TRBV5-1 and J usage is TRBJ2-3; no clear D. The CDR3 runs 14 residues. V was shortened by 0 bases and J by 2 bases, with 7 bases between the two germline ends. Per germline, CDR1 SGHRS and CDR2 YFSETQ. CDR3 coding DNA: TGCGCCAGCAGCTTGGCAGGCTACACAGATACGCAGTATTTT. This encodes CASSLAGYTDTQYF.

This rearrangement joins TRBV5-1 to TRBJ1-5; the D is unclear. The length of the CDR3 is 13 residues. In germline, CDR1 is SGHRS, CDR2 YFSETQ. V lost 0 bases and J lost 4, with 5 bases in between. The CDR3 DNA reads TGCGCCAGCAGCTTGGAACTGAATCAGCCCCAGCATTTT. Translation: CASSLELNQPQHF. Variable domain in full (rest from reference TRBV5-1 and TRBJ1-5): KAGVTQTPRYLIKTRGQQVTLSCSPISGHRSVSWYQQTPGQGLQFLFEYFSETQRNKGNFPGRFSGRQFSNSRSEMNVSTLELGDSALYLCASSLELNQPQHFGDGTRLSIL.

This chain links TRBV18 with TRBJ1-5; tentative D call: TRBD1 (6 bases). Germline-derived CDR1 and CDR2 are KGHSH and LQKENI. This CDR3 has 16 amino acids. V was cut by 3 bases and J by 4 bases, with 16 bases left in between. CDR3 protein: CASSPNRVGDNQPQHF. For the CDR3, the DNA is TGTGCCAGCTCACCTAACAGGGTAGGGGATAATCAGCCCCAGCATTTT.

The V gene is TRBV19, the J gene TRBJ2-2; unclear D gene. Trimming took off 6 bases at V and 1 base at J, with 9 bases between the two ends. The CDR3 has 14 residues. Germline V lookup: CDR1 LNHDA, CDR2 SQIVND (reference sequence). Here the CDR3 DNA reads TGTGCCAGTAGAGTTTTAGAGAACACCGGGGAGCTGTTTTTT. Protein product: CASRVLENTGELFF.